This TCR beta chain comes out of a study of patients and donors after allogeneic stem cell transplantation. The CDR3 loop spans 16 amino acids. The ends lost 3 bases at V and 2 bases at J; junction bases unmatched: 4. Germline lookup yields CDR1 SGDLS and CDR2 YYNGEE. TCRdb processed the RT-PCR reads anew with MiXCR; each CDR3 protein has one entry. Of about a million distinct CDR3 sequences in the sample, roughly 18% are singletons; the top ten hold 5% to 6.5%. The V gene is TRBV9, the J gene TRBJ1-3; 11 positions agree with TRBD1. This sequence originates from a human donor who was either an allogeneic HSCT recipient or a stem cell or donor lymphocyte infusion donor (not recorded which). It is not recorded whose cells these are; they may come from a transplant donor. Sequencing input: blood, either unsorted or a sorted T cell fraction (not recorded which). The CDR3 reads CASSAQGQGAGNTIYF. DNA for the CDR3: TGTGCCAGCAGCGCTCAGGGACAGGGGGCTGGAAACACCATATATTTT. Based on the CDR3 plus reference TRBV9 and TRBJ1-3, the full variable domain is DSGVTQTPKHLITATGQRVTLRCSPRSGDLSVYWYQQSLDQGLQFLIQYYNGEERAKGNILERFSAQQFPDLHSELNLSSLELGDSALYFCASSAQGQGAGNTIYFGEGSWLTVV.